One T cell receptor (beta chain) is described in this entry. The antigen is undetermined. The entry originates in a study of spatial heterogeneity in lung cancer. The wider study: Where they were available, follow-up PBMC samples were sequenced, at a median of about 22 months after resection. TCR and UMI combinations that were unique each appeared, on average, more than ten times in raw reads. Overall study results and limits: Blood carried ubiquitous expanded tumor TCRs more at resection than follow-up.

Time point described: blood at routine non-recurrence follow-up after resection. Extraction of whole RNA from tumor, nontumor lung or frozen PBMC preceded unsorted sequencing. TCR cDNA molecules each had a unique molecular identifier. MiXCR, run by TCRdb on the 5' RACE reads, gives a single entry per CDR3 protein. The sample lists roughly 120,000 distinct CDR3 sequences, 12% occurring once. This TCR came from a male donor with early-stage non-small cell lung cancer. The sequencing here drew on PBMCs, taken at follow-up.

The CDR3 spells CASSYSRGVAGASYEQYF. Written as DNA, the CDR3 is TGTGCCAGCAGTTACTCGAGAGGCGTAGCGGGGGCTTCCTACGAGCAGTACTTC. V is TRBV6-5 and J is TRBJ2-7; TRBD2 aligns across 9 bases. Germline-derived CDR1 and CDR2 are MNHEY and SVGAGI. CDR3 length equals 18 residues. J was trimmed by 1 base and V by 0 bases; bases with no gene match: 10.